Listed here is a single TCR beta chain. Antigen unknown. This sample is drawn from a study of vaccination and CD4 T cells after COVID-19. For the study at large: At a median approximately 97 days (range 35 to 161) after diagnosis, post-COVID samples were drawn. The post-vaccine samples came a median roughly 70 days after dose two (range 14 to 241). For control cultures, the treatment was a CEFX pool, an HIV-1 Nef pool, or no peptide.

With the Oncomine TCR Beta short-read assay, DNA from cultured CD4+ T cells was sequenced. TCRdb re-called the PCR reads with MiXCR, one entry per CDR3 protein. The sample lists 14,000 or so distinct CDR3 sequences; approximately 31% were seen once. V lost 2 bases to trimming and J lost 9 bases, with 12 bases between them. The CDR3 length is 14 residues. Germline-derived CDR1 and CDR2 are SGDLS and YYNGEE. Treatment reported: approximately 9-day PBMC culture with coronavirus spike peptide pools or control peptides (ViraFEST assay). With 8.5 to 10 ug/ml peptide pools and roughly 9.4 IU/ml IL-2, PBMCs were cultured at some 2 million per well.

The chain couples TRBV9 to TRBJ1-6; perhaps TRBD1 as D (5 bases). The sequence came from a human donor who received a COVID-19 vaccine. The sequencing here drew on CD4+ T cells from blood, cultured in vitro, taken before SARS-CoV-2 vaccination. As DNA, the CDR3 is TGTGCCAGCAGCGTCGGAGGGGTTAGTTCACCCCTCCACTTT. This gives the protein CASSVGGVSSPLHF.